Described below is a single TCR beta chain sequence and its context. Under the authors' procedure: The assay estimated nucleated cells by amplifying reference gene primers. The assay was immunoSEQ multiplex PCR, and TCRdb's table has in-frame clones only and misses some. D and trimming were read from the DNA, whereas the V and J calls and clone size are those reported in that table. Of about 110,000 clones detected, 70% to 80% appear once; the ten largest clones hold about 8.3%. With V trimmed by 7 bases and J by 2 bases, 6 bases remained unmatched. The CDR3 is 14 amino acids. Looked up from germline, CDR1 is LGHDT and CDR2 is YNNKEL (reference sequence). This entry comes from a study of blood T cell repertoires in COVID-19. Study-wide context: COVID-19 samples collected from the United States, Italy and Spain covered acute and convalescent phases. In each case, the material was cDNA or gDNA derived from T cells, B-cell-depleted T cells, or PBMCs.

Sequencing was done on a sample of peripheral blood. The sequence came from a woman aged 60 to 75 with acute or convalescent COVID-19. J is TRBJ1-2 and V is TRBV3-1 (or the pseudogene TRBV3-2), with 8 bases lining up with TRBD1. Here the CDR3 reads CASTRTGRNYGYTF. Written as DNA, the CDR3 is TGTGCCAGCACCCGGACAGGGAGGAACTATGGCTACACCTTC.